Listed below are T cell receptor beta chains from one sample, sequenced in a study of STAT5B mutations in CD4+ large granular lymphocyte leukemia. Repertoires were generated with immunoSEQ multiplex PCR, while TCRdb's copy carries only in-frame clones and drops some. The table lists roughly 30,000 clones, about 76% of them singletons. The specimen was CD4+ T cells from blood buffy coats. Receptors were obtained from a human donor in good health. Both conserved end residues are part of each CDR3. D genes are given only for firm matches. Some rows mark clone size as missing; the rest say once, few, many or name a class of expanded clone.

J gene: TRBJ1-1; D gene: -; V gene: TRBV7-3; clone size: few; CDR3 protein: CASSLMVNTEAFF; CDR3 DNA: TGTGCCAGCAGCTTAATGGTGAACACTGAAGCTTTCTTT
J gene: TRBJ1-2; D gene: -; V gene: TRBV5-1; clone size: -; CDR3 protein: CASRKQEGKFDWTNYGYTF; CDR3 DNA: TGCGCCAGCAGAAAACAAGAAGGGAAATTCGACTGGACTAACTATGGCTACACCTTC
J gene: TRBJ2-5; D gene: TRBD2; V gene: TRBV5-1; clone size: -; CDR3 protein: CASSLTSGGQETQYF; CDR3 DNA: TGCGCCAGCAGCTTGACTAGCGGGGGCCAAGAGACCCAGTACTTC
J gene: TRBJ2-1; D gene: -; V gene: TRBV18; clone size: -; CDR3 protein: CASSPPGPLNEQFF; CDR3 DNA: TGTGCCAGCTCACCACCGGGTCCCCTCAATGAGCAGTTCTTC
J gene: TRBJ2-1; D gene: TRBD2; V gene: TRBV7-3; clone size: -; CDR3 protein: CASSLGSGGLAGANEQFF; CDR3 DNA: TGTGCCAGCAGCTTAGGTAGTGGGGGTCTAGCGGGAGCCAATGAGCAGTTCTTC
J gene: TRBJ1-1; D gene: TRBD1; V gene: TRBV5-1; clone size: few; CDR3 protein: CASSPQGAVAFF; CDR3 DNA: TGCGCCAGCAGCCCTCAGGGGGCTGTAGCTTTCTTT
J gene: TRBJ2-3; D gene: TRBD2; V gene: TRBV10-3; clone size: -; CDR3 protein: CAISESGATDTQYF; CDR3 DNA: TGTGCCATCAGTGAGAGCGGGGCCACAGATACGCAGTATTTT
J gene: TRBJ2-2; D gene: TRBD1; V gene: TRBV2; clone size: -; CDR3 protein: CASSEGTGGTGELFF; CDR3 DNA: TGTGCCAGCAGTGAAGGGACAGGAGGTACCGGGGAGCTGTTTTTT
J gene: TRBJ2-4; D gene: TRBD1; V gene: TRBV5-4; clone size: -; CDR3 protein: CASSLLPGQGGIQYF; CDR3 DNA: TGTGCCAGCAGCTTACTACCGGGACAGGGCGGCATTCAGTACTTC
J gene: TRBJ1-1; D gene: -; V gene: TRBV13; clone size: -; CDR3 protein: CASSRGSRPSVVTEAFF; CDR3 DNA: TGTGCCAGCAGCCGCGGTTCCCGGCCTTCTGTGGTCACTGAAGCTTTCTTT
J gene: TRBJ1-3; D gene: -; V gene: TRBV9; clone size: -; CDR3 protein: CASSRGDSGNTIYF; CDR3 DNA: TGTGCCAGCAGCCGGGGGGACTCTGGAAACACCATATATTTT
J gene: TRBJ2-5; D gene: -; V gene: TRBV7-2; clone size: once; CDR3 protein: CASSLGQETQYF; CDR3 DNA: TGTGCCAGCAGCTTAGGGCAAGAGACCCAGTACTTC
J gene: TRBJ1-6; D gene: TRBD1; V gene: TRBV25-1; clone size: -; CDR3 protein: CASSATGNNSPLHF; CDR3 DNA: TGTGCCAGCAGTGCGACAGGGAACAACTCACCCCTCCACTTT
J gene: TRBJ1-1; D gene: -; V gene: TRBV5-1; clone size: -; CDR3 protein: CASSLTESHTEAFF; CDR3 DNA: TGCGCCAGCAGCTTGACAGAAAGCCACACTGAAGCTTTCTTT
J gene: TRBJ2-3; D gene: -; V gene: TRBV5-1; clone size: -; CDR3 protein: CASSLAPGGTDTQYF; CDR3 DNA: TGCGCCAGCAGCTTGGCCCCAGGGGGCACAGATACGCAGTATTTT
J gene: TRBJ1-1; D gene: TRBD1; V gene: TRBV6-5; clone size: -; CDR3 protein: CASSYGGTGSDTEAFF; CDR3 DNA: TGTGCCAGCAGTTACGGGGGGACAGGGAGTGACACTGAAGCTTTCTTT
J gene: TRBJ1-3; D gene: -; V gene: TRBV2; clone size: -; CDR3 protein: CASSEAPFDTIYF; CDR3 DNA: TGTGCCAGCAGTGAAGCCCCTTTTGACACCATATATTTT
J gene: TRBJ1-2; D gene: TRBD1; V gene: TRBV7-2; clone size: once; CDR3 protein: CASSRDRVNYGYTF; CDR3 DNA: TGTGCCAGCAGTCGGGACAGGGTGAACTATGGCTACACCTTC
J gene: TRBJ2-3; D gene: TRBD1; V gene: TRBV5-1; clone size: -; CDR3 protein: CASSLGGTGPDTQYF; CDR3 DNA: TGCGCCAGCAGCTTGGGCGGGACAGGACCAGATACGCAGTATTTT
J gene: TRBJ2-1; D gene: TRBD2; V gene: TRBV25-1; clone size: -; CDR3 protein: CASSEFLSGGRANNEQFF; CDR3 DNA: TGTGCCAGCAGTGAATTTTTATCGGGCGGGAGGGCCAACAATGAGCAGTTCTTC
J gene: TRBJ2-5; D gene: -; V gene: TRBV7-7; clone size: few; CDR3 protein: CASSLTLWETQYF; CDR3 DNA: TGTGCTAGCAGCTTAACTCTTTGGGAGACCCAGTACTTC
J gene: TRBJ1-4; D gene: -; V gene: TRBV19; clone size: -; CDR3 protein: CASRQGTNEKLFF; CDR3 DNA: TGTGCCAGTAGACAGGGCACTAATGAAAAACTGTTTTTT
J gene: TRBJ2-5; D gene: TRBD1; V gene: TRBV25-1; clone size: -; CDR3 protein: CASSGRGRETQYF; CDR3 DNA: TGTGCCAGCAGTGGCAGGGGGCGGGAGACCCAGTACTTC
J gene: TRBJ2-1; D gene: -; V gene: TRBV5-1; clone size: -; CDR3 protein: CASTQGGTYNEQFF; CDR3 DNA: TGCGCCAGCACTCAGGGGGGGACCTACAATGAGCAGTTCTTC
J gene: TRBJ1-3; D gene: -; V gene: TRBV18; clone size: -; CDR3 protein: CASSPPFLSGNTIYF; CDR3 DNA: TGTGCCAGCTCACCACCGTTCCTCTCTGGAAACACCATATATTTT
J gene: TRBJ1-6; D gene: -; V gene: TRBV4-2; clone size: -; CDR3 protein: CASSQSGDGDSPLHF; CDR3 DNA: TGTGCCAGCAGCCAATCCGGAGACGGGGATTCACCCCTCCACTTT
J gene: TRBJ1-5; D gene: -; V gene: TRBV19; clone size: -; CDR3 protein: CASSIRHIVDNQPQHF; CDR3 DNA: TGTGCCAGTAGTATACGGCACATCGTTGACAATCAGCCCCAGCATTTT
J gene: TRBJ2-3; D gene: -; V gene: TRBV30; clone size: -; CDR3 protein: CAWSRTGQDTQYF; CDR3 DNA: TGTGCCTGGAGTAGAACAGGCCAAGATACGCAGTATTTT
J gene: TRBJ2-6; D gene: -; V gene: TRBV7-2; clone size: -; CDR3 protein: CASSLHPGGANVLTF; CDR3 DNA: TGTGCCAGCAGCTTACATCCAGGAGGGGCCAACGTCCTGACTTTC
J gene: TRBJ2-5; D gene: -; V gene: TRBV9; clone size: -; CDR3 protein: CASTSPGGQTQYF; CDR3 DNA: TGTGCCAGCACCTCCCCCGGGGGTCAGACCCAGTACTTC
J gene: TRBJ2-2; D gene: TRBD2; V gene: TRBV29-1; clone size: -; CDR3 protein: CSGRAGGPGELFF; CDR3 DNA: TGCAGCGGGAGAGCGGGAGGGCCCGGGGAGCTGTTTTTT
J gene: TRBJ2-2; D gene: -; V gene: TRBV30; clone size: -; CDR3 protein: CAGNGGNTGELFF; CDR3 DNA: TGTGCCGGGAATGGAGGGAACACCGGGGAGCTGTTTTTT
J gene: TRBJ1-1; D gene: TRBD1; V gene: TRBV28; clone size: -; CDR3 protein: CASSFNRGPGGTEAFF; CDR3 DNA: TGTGCCAGCAGTTTTAACAGGGGGCCGGGGGGCACTGAAGCTTTCTTT
J gene: TRBJ1-2; D gene: -; V gene: TRBV5-1; clone size: -; CDR3 protein: CASSLDQGRGYTF; CDR3 DNA: TGCGCCAGCAGCTTGGACCAGGGGCGAGGCTACACCTTC
J gene: TRBJ1-1; D gene: TRBD1; V gene: TRBV10-2; clone size: once; CDR3 protein: CASSGEGATEAFF; CDR3 DNA: TGCGCCAGCAGTGGAGAGGGGGCAACTGAAGCTTTCTTT
J gene: TRBJ2-2; D gene: -; V gene: TRBV7-2; clone size: -; CDR3 protein: CASSLLVLSGELFF; CDR3 DNA: TGTGCCAGCAGCCTACTAGTGTTGTCCGGGGAGCTGTTTTTT
J gene: TRBJ1-5; D gene: -; V gene: TRBV2; clone size: -; CDR3 protein: CASSWEGAVSNQPQHF; CDR3 DNA: TGTGCCAGCTCGTGGGAGGGCGCGGTTAGCAATCAGCCCCAGCATTTT